The rows below give T cell receptor beta chains drawn from one sample of a study of T cells in Graves' hyperthyroidism and ophthalmopathy. TCRdb analysed the multiplex PCR reads with MiXCR anew, one entry per CDR3 protein. The data show hundreds of thousands of distinct CDR3 sequences, about a sixth seen once. Sequences were obtained from blood. The source is a woman in her thirties or forties with Graves' ophthalmopathy. The CDR3 runs from the conserved cysteine through the conserved F or W. D genes are given only for firm matches. Some rows mark clone size as missing; the rest say once, few, many or name a class of expanded clone.

CDR3,DNA,size,V,J,D
CASSFQSSLMNTEAFF,TGCGCCAGCAGCTTCCAGTCCTCCCTCATGAACACTGAAGCTTTCTTT,many,TRBV5-1,TRBJ1-1,.
CASSPGHQETQYF,TGTGCCAGCTCACCCGGACACCAAGAGACCCAGTACTTC,few,TRBV18,TRBJ2-5,.
CASSTQGQANFNSPLHF,TGTGCCAGCAGCACTCAAGGGCAGGCGAACTTTAATTCACCCCTCCACTTT,many,TRBV7-2,TRBJ1-6,.
CASSFPGGSSYEQYF,TGTGCCAGCAGCTTCCCCGGCGGGAGCTCCTACGAGCAGTACTTC,many,TRBV11-2,TRBJ2-7,TRBD2
CASSAGTTYTDTQYF,TGTGCCAGCAGCGCCGGGACAACCTACACAGATACGCAGTATTTT,many,TRBV11-1,TRBJ2-3,.
CASSFMTSGSGDTQYF,TGTGCCAGCAGTTTTATGACTAGCGGGTCTGGAGATACGCAGTATTTT,.,TRBV6-1,TRBJ2-3,TRBD2
CSAREWDRGETQYF,TGCAGTGCTAGAGAATGGGATCGAGGAGAGACCCAGTACTTC,many,TRBV20-1,TRBJ2-5,.
CASSLKTGWRTGELFF,TGTGCCAGCAGCTTAAAGACAGGGTGGAGGACCGGGGAGCTGTTTTTT,.,TRBV7-8,TRBJ2-2,TRBD1
CASRQSGSVYNEQFF,TGTGCCAGCAGACAGAGCGGTTCGGTCTACAATGAGCAGTTCTTC,many,TRBV27,TRBJ2-1,.
CASSLLVGAGTYNEQFF,TGTGCCAGCAGCTTGCTGGTCGGGGCGGGGACCTACAATGAGCAGTTCTTC,.,TRBV5-5,TRBJ2-1,.
CSATQGGEQFF,TGCAGTGCGACCCAAGGGGGGGAGCAGTTCTTC,many,TRBV20-1,TRBJ2-1,.
CASSWGLANYEQYF,TGTGCCAGCTCATGGGGACTAGCTAACTACGAGCAGTACTTC,few,TRBV11-2,TRBJ2-7,TRBD2
CASSVAPQLHNEQFF,TGCGCCAGCAGTGTAGCCCCTCAACTACACAATGAGCAGTTCTTC,.,TRBV4-1,TRBJ2-1,.
CASSWDGNEQFF,TGTGCCAGCAGCTGGGACGGCAATGAGCAGTTCTTC,.,TRBV6-1,TRBJ2-1,.
CASSTSAAVELFF,TGTGCCAGTAGTACTAGCGCGGCAGTGGAGCTGTTTTTT,few,TRBV19,TRBJ2-2,.
CASSPKVLSANGEQYF,TGTGCCAGCTCACCAAAGGTACTGAGCGCTAACGGCGAGCAGTACTTC,many,TRBV18,TRBJ2-7,.
CSADRVGGNEQFF,TGCAGTGCGGACAGGGTTGGAGGAAATGAGCAGTTCTTC,.,TRBV20-1,TRBJ2-1,TRBD1
CASNGAKTEFTDTQYF,TGTGCCAGCAATGGGGCGAAAACAGAATTCACAGATACGCAGTATTTT,many,TRBV2,TRBJ2-3,.
CASSQAFVASGAYEQYF,TGCGCCAGCAGCCAAGCGTTCGTGGCTAGCGGAGCCTACGAGCAGTACTTC,.,TRBV4-1,TRBJ2-7,TRBD2
CASSQRLAGASYNEQFF,TGTGCCAGCAGTCAAAGACTAGCGGGAGCGTCCTACAATGAGCAGTTCTTC,few,TRBV28,TRBJ2-1,TRBD2
CASRSTGTGTEQFF,TGTGCCAGCAGATCGACCGGGACAGGGACTGAGCAGTTCTTC,.,TRBV7-9,TRBJ2-1,TRBD1
CASSLQGSGIEQYF,TGCGCCAGCAGCTTACAGGGCTCTGGGATCGAGCAGTACTTC,.,TRBV5-1,TRBJ2-7,.
CASSLQGVEGYTF,TGTGCCAGCAGTTTACAGGGTGTGGAGGGCTACACCTTC,many,TRBV12-3/TRBV12-4,TRBJ1-2,.
CASSPGGGAIMSNQPQHF,TGTGCCAGCAGTCCCGGGGGAGGGGCAATAATGAGCAATCAGCCCCAGCATTTT,few,TRBV28,TRBJ1-5,.
CASSLALRGADTQYF,TGTGCCAGCAGCTTAGCCCTGAGGGGTGCAGATACGCAGTATTTT,many,TRBV7-9,TRBJ2-3,.
CASSRGGTGTEAFF,TGTGCCAGCAGCCGAGGGGGGACCGGCACTGAAGCTTTCTTT,few,TRBV7-9,TRBJ1-1,.
CASSPLAGSIGEETQYF,TGTGCCAGCTCACCGCTCGCGGGGTCCATAGGCGAAGAGACCCAGTACTTC,few,TRBV18,TRBJ2-5,.
CASRPGQHTGELFF,TGTGCCAGCAGGCCGGGGCAGCACACCGGGGAGCTGTTTTTT,many,TRBV12-3/TRBV12-4,TRBJ2-2,.
CASSPPSVYYGYTF,TGTGCCAGCAGCCCCCCCTCGGTGTACTATGGCTACACCTTC,.,TRBV16,TRBJ1-2,.